This TCR beta chain was profiled in a study of blood T cell repertoires in COVID-19. Study-wide background: Samples came from the United States, Italy and Spain, spanning acute and convalescent COVID-19. Sources were T cells, B-cell-depleted T cells, or PBMCs; the material itself was cDNA or gDNA.

Trimming shortened V by 7 bases and J by 4 bases, and 16 bases separated the two germline ends. Germline V gene lookup returns CDR1 MNHEY and CDR2 SVGAGI. The CDR3 is made up of 15 amino acids. Here immunoSEQ multiplex PCR was the method, and the copy in TCRdb shows in-frame clones only, minus some. The sample records under 250,000 clones, more than 75% being singletons. Sequencing was done on a sample of peripheral blood. This sequence joins TRBV6-5 and TRBJ2-2; D possibly corresponds to TRBD2 (5 bases). This receptor was taken from a man aged 45-65 years with COVID-19, enrolled during active disease. CDR3 region: CASTPKEDGTGELFF. CDR3 coding DNA: TGTGCCAGCACTCCAAAGGAGGACGGCACCGGGGAGCTGTTTTTT.